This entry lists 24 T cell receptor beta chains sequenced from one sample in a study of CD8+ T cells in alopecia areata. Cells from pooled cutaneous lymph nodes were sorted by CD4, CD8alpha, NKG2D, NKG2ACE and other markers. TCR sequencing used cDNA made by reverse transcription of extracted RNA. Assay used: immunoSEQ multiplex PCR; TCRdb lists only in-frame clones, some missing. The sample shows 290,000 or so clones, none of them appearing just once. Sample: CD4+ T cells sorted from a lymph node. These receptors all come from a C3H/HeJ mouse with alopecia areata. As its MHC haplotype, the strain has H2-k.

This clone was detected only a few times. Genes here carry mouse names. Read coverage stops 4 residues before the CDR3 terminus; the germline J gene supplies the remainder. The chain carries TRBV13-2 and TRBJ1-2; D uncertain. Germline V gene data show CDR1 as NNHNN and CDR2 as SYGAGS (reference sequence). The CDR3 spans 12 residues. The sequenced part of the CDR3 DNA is TGTGCCAGCGTCGACTGGGCCGGC. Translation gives CASVDWAG. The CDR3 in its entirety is CASVDWAGDYTF.

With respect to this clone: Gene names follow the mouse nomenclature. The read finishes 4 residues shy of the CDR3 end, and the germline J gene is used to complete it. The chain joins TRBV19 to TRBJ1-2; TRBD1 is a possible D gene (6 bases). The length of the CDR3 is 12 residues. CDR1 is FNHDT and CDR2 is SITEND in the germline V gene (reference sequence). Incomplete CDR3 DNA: TGTGCCAGCAGTAGAGGGGGATCC. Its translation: CASSRGGS. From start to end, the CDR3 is CASSRGGSDYTF.

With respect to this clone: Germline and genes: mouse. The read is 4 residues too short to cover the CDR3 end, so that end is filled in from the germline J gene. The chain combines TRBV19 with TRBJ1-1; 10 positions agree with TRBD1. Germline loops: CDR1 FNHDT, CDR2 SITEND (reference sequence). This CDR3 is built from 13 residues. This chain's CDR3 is CASSRQGATEVFF. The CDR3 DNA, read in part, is TGTGCCAGTTCCCGACAGGGGGCTACA.

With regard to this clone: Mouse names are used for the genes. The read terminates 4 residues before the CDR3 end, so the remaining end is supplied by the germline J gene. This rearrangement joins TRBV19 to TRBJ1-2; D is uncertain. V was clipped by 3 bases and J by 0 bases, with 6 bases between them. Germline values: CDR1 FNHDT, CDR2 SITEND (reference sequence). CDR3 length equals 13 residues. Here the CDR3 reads CASSTTSNSDYTF. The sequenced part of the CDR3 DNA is TGTGCCAGCAGTACGACATCAAACTCC.

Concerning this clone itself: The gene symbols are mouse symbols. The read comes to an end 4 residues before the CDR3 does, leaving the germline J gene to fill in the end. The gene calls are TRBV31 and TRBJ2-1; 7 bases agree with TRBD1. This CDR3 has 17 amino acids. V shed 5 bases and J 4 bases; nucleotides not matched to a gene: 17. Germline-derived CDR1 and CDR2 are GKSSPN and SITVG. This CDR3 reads CAWLSNHLRDRYAEQFF. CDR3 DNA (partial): TGTGCCTGGCTTTCGAACCACCTAAGGGACAGATATGCT.

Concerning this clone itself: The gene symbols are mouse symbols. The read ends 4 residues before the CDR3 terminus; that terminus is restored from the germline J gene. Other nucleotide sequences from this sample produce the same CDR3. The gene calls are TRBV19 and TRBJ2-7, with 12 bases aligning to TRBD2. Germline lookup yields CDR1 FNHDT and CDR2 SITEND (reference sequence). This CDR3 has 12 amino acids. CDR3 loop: CATGTGGYEQYF. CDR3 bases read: TGTGCCACCGGGACTGGGGGGTAT.

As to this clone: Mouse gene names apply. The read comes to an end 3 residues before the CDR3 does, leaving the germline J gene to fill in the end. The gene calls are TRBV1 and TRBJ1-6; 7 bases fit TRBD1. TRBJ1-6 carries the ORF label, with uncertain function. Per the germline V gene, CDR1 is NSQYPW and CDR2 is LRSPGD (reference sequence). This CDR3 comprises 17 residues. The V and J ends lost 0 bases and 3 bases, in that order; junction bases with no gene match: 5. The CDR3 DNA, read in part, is TGCACCTGCAGTGCAGATGCCGGGACAGTCTATAATTCGCCC. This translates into CTCSADAGTVYNSP. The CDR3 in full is CTCSADAGTVYNSPLYF.

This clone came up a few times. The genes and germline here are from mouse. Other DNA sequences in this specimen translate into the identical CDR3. CDR3: CASSPGQGRYEQYF. Incomplete CDR3 DNA: TGTGCCAGCAGCCCGGGACAGGGGAGGTAT. The J gene is TRBJ2-7, the V gene TRBV5, with 10 bases fitting TRBD1. The read comes to an end 4 residues before the CDR3 does, leaving the germline J gene to fill in the end. This CDR3 has 14 amino acids. Germline CDR1 and CDR2: LGHNA and YNLKQL (reference sequence).

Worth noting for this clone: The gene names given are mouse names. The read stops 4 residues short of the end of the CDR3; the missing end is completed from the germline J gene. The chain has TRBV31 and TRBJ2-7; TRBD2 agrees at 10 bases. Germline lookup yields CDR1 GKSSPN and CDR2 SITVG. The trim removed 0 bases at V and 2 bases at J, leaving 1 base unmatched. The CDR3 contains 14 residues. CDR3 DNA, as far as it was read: TGTGCCTGGAGTCTGACTGGGGGGACCTAT. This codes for CAWSLTGGTY. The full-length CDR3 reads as CAWSLTGGTYEQYF. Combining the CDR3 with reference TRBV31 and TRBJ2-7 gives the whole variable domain AQTIHQWPVAEIKAVGSPLSLGCTIKGKSSPNLYWYWQATGGTLQQLFYSITVGQVESVVQLNLSASRPKDDQFILSTEKLLLSHSGFYLCAWSLTGGTYEQYFGPGTRLTVL.

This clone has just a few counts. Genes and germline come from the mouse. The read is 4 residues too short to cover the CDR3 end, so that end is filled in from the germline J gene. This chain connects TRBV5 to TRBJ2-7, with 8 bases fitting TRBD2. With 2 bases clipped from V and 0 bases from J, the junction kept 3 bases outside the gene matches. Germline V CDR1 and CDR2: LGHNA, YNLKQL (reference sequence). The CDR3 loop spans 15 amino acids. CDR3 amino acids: CASSQRDWPSYEQYF. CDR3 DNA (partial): TGTGCCAGCAGCCAAAGGGACTGGCCCTCCTAT.

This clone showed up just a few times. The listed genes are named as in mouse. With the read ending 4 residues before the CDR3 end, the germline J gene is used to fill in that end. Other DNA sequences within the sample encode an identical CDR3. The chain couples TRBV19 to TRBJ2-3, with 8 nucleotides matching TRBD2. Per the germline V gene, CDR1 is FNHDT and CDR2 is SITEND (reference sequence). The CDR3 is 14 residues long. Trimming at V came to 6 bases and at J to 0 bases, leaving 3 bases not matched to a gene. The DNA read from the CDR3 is TGTGCCAGCACAACTGGGGGTAGTGCAGAA. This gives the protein CASTTGGSAE. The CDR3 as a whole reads CASTTGGSAETLYF.

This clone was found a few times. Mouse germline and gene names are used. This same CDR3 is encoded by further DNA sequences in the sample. The covered CDR3 bases are TGTGCCAGCAGACTGGGGTAT. Translating gives CASRLGY. The whole CDR3 sequence reads CASRLGYEQYF. J is TRBJ2-7 and V is TRBV13-3; 7 nucleotides line up with TRBD2. The sequenced fragment ends 4 residues before the CDR3 boundary, so the rest is inferred from the germline J gene. Germline CDR1 NNHDY, CDR2 SYVADS. There are 11 residues in the CDR3.

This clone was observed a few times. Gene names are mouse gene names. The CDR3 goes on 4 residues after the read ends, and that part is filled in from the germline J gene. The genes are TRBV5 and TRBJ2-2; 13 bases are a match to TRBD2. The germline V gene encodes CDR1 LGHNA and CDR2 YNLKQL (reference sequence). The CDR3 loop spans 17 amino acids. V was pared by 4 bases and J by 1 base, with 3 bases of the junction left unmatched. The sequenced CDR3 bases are TGTGCCAGCAGCCCCGGGACTGGGGGGGTAAACACCGGG. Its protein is CASSPGTGGVNTG. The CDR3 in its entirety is CASSPGTGGVNTGQLYF.

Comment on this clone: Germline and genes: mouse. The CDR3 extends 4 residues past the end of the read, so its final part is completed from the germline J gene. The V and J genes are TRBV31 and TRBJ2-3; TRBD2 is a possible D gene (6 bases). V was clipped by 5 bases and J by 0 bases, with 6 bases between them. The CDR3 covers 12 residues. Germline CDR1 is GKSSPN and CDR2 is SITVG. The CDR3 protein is CAWGTSAETLYF. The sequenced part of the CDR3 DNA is TGTGCCTGGGGGACTAGTGCAGAA.

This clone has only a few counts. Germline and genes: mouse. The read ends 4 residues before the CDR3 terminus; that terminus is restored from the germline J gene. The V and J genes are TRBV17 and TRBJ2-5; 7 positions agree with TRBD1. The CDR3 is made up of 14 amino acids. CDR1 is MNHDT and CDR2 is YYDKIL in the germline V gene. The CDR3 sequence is CASSAGTEKDTQYF. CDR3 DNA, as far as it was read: TGTGCTAGCAGTGCCGGGACAGAAAAAGAC.

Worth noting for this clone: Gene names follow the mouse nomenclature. CDR3 protein: CASSQRQGKDAEQFF. The CDR3 DNA, read in part, is TGTGCCAGCAGCCAAAGACAGGGGAAGGATGCT. This chain uses TRBV5 with TRBJ2-1; 8 nucleotides match TRBD1. The CDR3 extends 4 residues past the end of the read, so its final part is completed from the germline J gene. The CDR3 is made up of 15 amino acids. CDR1 and CDR2 (germline): LGHNA, YNLKQL (reference sequence). V lost 2 bases to trimming and J lost 5 bases; unmatched junction nucleotides: 5.

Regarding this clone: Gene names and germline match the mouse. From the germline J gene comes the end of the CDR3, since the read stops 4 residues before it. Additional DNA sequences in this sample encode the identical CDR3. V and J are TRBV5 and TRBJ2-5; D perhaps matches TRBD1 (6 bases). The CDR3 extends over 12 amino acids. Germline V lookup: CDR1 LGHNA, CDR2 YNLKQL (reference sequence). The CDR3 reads CASSQTGDTQYF. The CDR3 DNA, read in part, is TGTGCCAGCAGCCAAACAGGGGAC.

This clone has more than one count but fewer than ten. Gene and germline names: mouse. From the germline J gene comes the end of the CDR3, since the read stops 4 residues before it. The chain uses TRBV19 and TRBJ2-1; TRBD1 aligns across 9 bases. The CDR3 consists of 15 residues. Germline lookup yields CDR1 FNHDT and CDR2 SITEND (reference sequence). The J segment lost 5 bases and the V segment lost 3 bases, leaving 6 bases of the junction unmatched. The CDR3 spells CASSTQDRGNAEQFF. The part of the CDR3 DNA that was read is TGTGCCAGCAGTACCCAGGACAGGGGAAATGCT.

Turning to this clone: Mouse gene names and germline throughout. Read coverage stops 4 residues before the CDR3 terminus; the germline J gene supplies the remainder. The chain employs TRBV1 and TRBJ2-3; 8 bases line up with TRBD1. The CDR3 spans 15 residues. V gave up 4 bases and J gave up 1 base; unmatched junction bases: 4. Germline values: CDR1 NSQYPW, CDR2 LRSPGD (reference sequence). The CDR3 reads CTCSGTGWGAETLYF. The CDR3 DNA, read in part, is TGCACCTGCAGTGGGACAGGGTGGGGTGCAGAA.

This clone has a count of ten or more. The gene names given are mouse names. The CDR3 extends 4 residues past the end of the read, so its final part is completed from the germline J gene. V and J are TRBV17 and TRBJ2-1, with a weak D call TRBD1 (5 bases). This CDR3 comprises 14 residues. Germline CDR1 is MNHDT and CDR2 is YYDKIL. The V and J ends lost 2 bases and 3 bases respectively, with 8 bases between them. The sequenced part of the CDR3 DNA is TGTGCTAGCAGTAGACGGCAGGGCTATGCT. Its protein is CASSRRQGYA. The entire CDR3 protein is CASSRRQGYAEQFF.

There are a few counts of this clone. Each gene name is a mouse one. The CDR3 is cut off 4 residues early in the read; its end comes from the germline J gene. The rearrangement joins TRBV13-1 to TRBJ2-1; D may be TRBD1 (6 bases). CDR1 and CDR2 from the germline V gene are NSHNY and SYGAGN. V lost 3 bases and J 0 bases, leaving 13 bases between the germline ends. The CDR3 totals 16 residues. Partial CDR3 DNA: TGTGCCAGCAGTGGGGGGACAACTTCTAACTATGCT. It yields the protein CASSGGTTSNYA. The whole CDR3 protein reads CASSGGTTSNYAEQFF.

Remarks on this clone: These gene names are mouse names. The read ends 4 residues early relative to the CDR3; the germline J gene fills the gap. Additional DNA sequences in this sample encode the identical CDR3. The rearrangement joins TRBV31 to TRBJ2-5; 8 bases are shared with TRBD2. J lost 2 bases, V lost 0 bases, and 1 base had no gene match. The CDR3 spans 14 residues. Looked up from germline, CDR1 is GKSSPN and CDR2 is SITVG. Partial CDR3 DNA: TGTGCCTGGAGTCTGGGGGGGCTCCAAGAC. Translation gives CAWSLGGLQD. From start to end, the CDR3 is CAWSLGGLQDTQYF.

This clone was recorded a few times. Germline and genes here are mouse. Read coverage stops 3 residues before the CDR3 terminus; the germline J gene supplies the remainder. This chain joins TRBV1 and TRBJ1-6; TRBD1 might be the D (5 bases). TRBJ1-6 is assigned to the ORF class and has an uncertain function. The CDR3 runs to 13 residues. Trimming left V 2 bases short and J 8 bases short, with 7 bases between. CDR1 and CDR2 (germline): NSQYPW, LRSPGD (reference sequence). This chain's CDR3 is CTCSARQHSPLYF. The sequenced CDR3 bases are TGCACCTGCAGTGCAAGACAGCATTCGCCC.

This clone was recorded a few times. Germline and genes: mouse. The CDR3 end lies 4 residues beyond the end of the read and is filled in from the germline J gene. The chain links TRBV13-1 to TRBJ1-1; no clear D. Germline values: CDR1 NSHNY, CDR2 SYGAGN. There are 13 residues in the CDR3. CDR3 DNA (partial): TGTGCCAGCAGTGATGCCGCACAGCCA. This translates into CASSDAAQP. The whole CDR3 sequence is CASSDAAQPEVFF.